This T cell receptor beta chain was retrieved from a study of T cells after yellow fever vaccination. Study details: SMART-Seq v4 Ultra Low Input served to prepare low-cell-number fractions. Study-wide findings and caveats: Primary-vaccination clones mostly resurfaced post-booster (under 98% CD4, roughly 87% CD8). From the bulk population, abundant clonotypes could contaminate and appear within FACS-sorted repertoires.

The CDR3 has 16 residues. In germline, CDR1 is MNHEY, CDR2 SVGEGT. J was trimmed by 6 bases and V by 5 bases; bases with no gene match: 9. The table lists this clonotype with a few counts. What it binds is not known. Template switching by 5'RACE produced TCR cDNA, adding a universal primer site and UMIs. TCRdb used MiXCR to reprocess the 5' RACE reads, holding one entry per CDR3 protein. The data show fewer than 450,000 distinct CDR3 sequences, approximately 8% seen once. The sequence was collected from a man aged 18 to 29 who received the YFV17D yellow fever vaccine. J is TRBJ2-1 and V is TRBV6-2 or TRBV6-3; 11 bases line up with TRBD2. This specimen was PBMCs, taken approximately 40 days after the first yellow fever vaccination. In DNA form, the CDR3 reads TGTGCCAGCAGTGCTAGTAGCGGGGGGGCCGTCAATGAGCAGTTCTTC. Translating gives CASSASSGGAVNEQFF.